This T cell receptor beta chain was captured in a study of blood T cell repertoires in COVID-19. Looking at the study overall: The origin of the acute and convalescent COVID-19 samples was the United States, Italy and Spain. T cells, B-cell-depleted T cells, or PBMCs supplied cDNA or gDNA.

V lost 2 bases to trimming and J lost 7 bases; unmatched junction nucleotides: 8. The CDR3 is 15 amino acids. Germline V gives CDR1 MNHEY, CDR2 SVGAGI. Here immunoSEQ multiplex PCR was the method, and the copy in TCRdb shows in-frame clones only, minus some. Of 200,000 to 250,000 clones listed, about 90% were seen once; the top ten hold 2.7%. Only one count was recorded for this clone. Sample: peripheral blood. The TCR sequence derives from a woman aged 60-75 years with acute or convalescent COVID-19. This chain connects TRBV6-5 to TRBJ2-7, with 10 bases lining up with TRBD1. CDR3 sequence reads: CASSYTKGQGTEQYF. CDR3 coding DNA: TGTGCCAGCAGTTACACAAAGGGACAGGGGACAGAGCAGTACTTC.